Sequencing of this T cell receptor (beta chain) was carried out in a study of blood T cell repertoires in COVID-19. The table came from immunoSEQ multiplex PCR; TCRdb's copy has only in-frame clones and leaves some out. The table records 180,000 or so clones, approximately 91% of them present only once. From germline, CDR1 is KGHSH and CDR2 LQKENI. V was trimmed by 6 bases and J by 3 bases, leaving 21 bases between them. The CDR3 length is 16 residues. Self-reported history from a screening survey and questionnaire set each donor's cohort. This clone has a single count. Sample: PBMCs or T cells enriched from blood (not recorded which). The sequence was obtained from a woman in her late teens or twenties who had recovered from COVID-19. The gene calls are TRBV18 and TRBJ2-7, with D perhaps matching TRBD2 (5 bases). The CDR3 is CASSPKEVSGYYEQYF. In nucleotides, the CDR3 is TGTGCCAGCTCCCCTAAGGAGGTGAGCGGCTACTACGAGCAGTACTTC.